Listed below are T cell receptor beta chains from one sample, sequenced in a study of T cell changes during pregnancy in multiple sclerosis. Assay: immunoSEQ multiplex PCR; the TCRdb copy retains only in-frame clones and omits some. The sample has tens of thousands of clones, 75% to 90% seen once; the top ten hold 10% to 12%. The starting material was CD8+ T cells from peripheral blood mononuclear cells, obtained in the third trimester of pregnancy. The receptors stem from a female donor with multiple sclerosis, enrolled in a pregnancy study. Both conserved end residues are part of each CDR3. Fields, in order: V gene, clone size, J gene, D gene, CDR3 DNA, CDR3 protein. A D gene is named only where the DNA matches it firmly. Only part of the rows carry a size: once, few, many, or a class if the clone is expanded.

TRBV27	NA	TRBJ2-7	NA	TGTGCCAGCAGTTCCGAAACTAGTAACTACGAGCAGTACTTC	CASSSETSNYEQYF
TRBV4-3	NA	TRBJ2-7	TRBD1	TGCGCCAGCAGCCAAGAAGGCAGGGGGCGAGGCTACGAGCAGTACTTC	CASSQEGRGRGYEQYF
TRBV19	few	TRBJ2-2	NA	TGTGCCAGTAGTCCTATGGGACACGACACCGGGGAGCTGTTTTTT	CASSPMGHDTGELFF
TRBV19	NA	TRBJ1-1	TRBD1	TGTGCCAGTCAGGTTTGGCAGGGGGCCACTGAAGCTTTCTTT	CASQVWQGATEAFF
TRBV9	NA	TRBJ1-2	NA	TGTGCCAGCAGCGAGGGGTCTCCCCTTGGGAACTATGGCTACACCTTC	CASSEGSPLGNYGYTF
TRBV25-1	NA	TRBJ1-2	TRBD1	TGTGCCAGCAGTGCAATCCCACGGGTTGGGGACAGCTACTATGGCTACACCTTC	CASSAIPRVGDSYYGYTF
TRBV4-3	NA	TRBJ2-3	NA	TGCGCCAGCAGCCAAGATAGTTACACAGATACGCAGTATTTT	CASSQDSYTDTQYF
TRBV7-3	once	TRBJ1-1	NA	TGTGCCAGCAGCTTAAGTGGCAAGAACACTGAAGCTTTCTTT	CASSLSGKNTEAFF
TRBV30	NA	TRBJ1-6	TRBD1	TGTGCCTCACACACAGGGGATGTATATTTTTCACCCCTCCACTTT	CASHTGDVYFSPLHF
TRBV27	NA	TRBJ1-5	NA	TGTGCCAGCAGTTTCCGAGGGGGTCAGCCCCAGCATTTT	CASSFRGGQPQHF
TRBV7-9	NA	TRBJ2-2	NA	TGTGCCAGCAGCTTCCCGACAGGTCACTTGAACACCGGGGAGCTGTTTTTT	CASSFPTGHLNTGELFF
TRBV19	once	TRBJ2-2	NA	TGTGCCAGTAAGGTGGCTAGCCTGAACACCGGGGAGCTGTTTTTT	CASKVASLNTGELFF
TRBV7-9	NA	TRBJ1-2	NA	TGTGCCAGCAGCTTAAGGGACAACTCTAACTATGGCTACACCTTC	CASSLRDNSNYGYTF
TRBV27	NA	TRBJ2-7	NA	TGTGCCAGCCCCTGTTACGAGCAGTACTTC	CASPCYEQYF
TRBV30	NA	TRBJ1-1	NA	TGTGCCTGGAGCGAGGGATGGAACACTGAAGCTTTCTTT	CAWSEGWNTEAFF
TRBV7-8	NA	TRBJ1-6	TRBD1	TGTGCCAGCAGCTTAGTCGACAGGGGATTTGGGTCTGGTTCACCCCTCCACTTT	CASSLVDRGFGSGSPLHF
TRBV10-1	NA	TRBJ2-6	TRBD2	TGCGCCAGCAGTGAGTCGAGTGGTGCGGGAGGGTTCTCTGGGGCCAACGTCCTGACTTTC	CASSESSGAGGFSGANVLTF
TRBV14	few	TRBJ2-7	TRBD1	TGTGCCAGCAGCCAAGATAGGACAGGGGTCGACGAGCAGTACTTC	CASSQDRTGVDEQYF
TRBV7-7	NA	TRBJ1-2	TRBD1	TGTGCCAGCAGCTTAGCCAGGGGGCGCAATGGCTACACCTTC	CASSLARGRNGYTF
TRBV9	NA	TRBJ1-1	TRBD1	TGTGCCAGCAGCCCAAAGACAGGGTTGCACACTGAAGCTTTCTTT	CASSPKTGLHTEAFF
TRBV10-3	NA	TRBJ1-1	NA	TGTGCCATCAGTGAGTCAGGAGGGACTGAAGCTTTCTTT	CAISESGGTEAFF
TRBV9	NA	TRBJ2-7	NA	TGTGCCAGCAGCAGGGAGGGGGGGAATGTCCGCGAGCAGTACTTC	CASSREGGNVREQYF
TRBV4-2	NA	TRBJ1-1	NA	TGTGCCAGTAGCCAAGTTTTGACTCAGGGGACGAACACTGAAGCTTTCTTT	CASSQVLTQGTNTEAFF
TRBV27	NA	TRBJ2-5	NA	TGTGCCAGCAGTTTATTGGGGGGATGGTACCAAGAGACCCAGTACTTC	CASSLLGGWYQETQYF
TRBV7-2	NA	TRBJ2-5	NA	TGTGCCAGCAGCTTAGGGGTAGGGGCCCTGGGGGAGACCCAGTACTTC	CASSLGVGALGETQYF
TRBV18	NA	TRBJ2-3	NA	TGTGCCAGCTCACCCCCTAGCACAGATACGCAGTATTTT	CASSPPSTDTQYF
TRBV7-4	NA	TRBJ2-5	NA	TGTGCCAGCAGCCCGCCACCGGGACACATACAAGAGACCCAGTACTTC	CASSPPPGHIQETQYF
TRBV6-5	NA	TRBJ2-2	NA	TGTGCCAGCAGTTACTCGCCGGGGGTGGCCGGGGAGCTGTTTTTT	CASSYSPGVAGELFF
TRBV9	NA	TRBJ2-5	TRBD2	TGTGCCAGCAGCGTAGCCGAGGGAGGGCGGGAGACCCAGTACTTC	CASSVAEGGRETQYF
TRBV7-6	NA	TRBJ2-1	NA	TGTGCCAGCAGCTTAGTGGTTACACCGTCCTACAATGAGCAGTTCTTC	CASSLVVTPSYNEQFF
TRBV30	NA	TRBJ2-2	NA	TGTGCCTGGAGTGGGGGGGATGGGATGGGGGAGCTGTTTTTT	CAWSGGDGMGELFF
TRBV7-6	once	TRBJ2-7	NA	TGTGCCAGCAGCTTCGGTGTCGAGCAGTACTTC	CASSFGVEQYF
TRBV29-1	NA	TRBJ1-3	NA	TGCAGCGTTGATACTGGAAACACCATATATTTT	CSVDTGNTIYF
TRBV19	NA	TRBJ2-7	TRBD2	TGTGCCAGTAGTATCGGGGGGGCCATGGGCGAGCAGTACTTC	CASSIGGAMGEQYF
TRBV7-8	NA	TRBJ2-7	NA	TGTGCCAGCAGCTTAGACAGGACCTACGAGCAGTACTTC	CASSLDRTYEQYF
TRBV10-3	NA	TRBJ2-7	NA	TGTGCCATCAGCGAACCCAGTCAGGGTGGACCTAGCTCCTACGAGCAGTACTTC	CAISEPSQGGPSSYEQYF
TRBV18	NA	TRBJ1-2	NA	TGTGCCAGCTCAACGGGAGGCTGGGATAGATACGGCTACACCTTC	CASSTGGWDRYGYTF
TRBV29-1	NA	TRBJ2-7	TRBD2	TGCAGCGTGGGAGCAGCGGGACCATCCTACGAGCAGTACTTC	CSVGAAGPSYEQYF
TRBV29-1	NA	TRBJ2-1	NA	TGCAGCGTTGGCCCGAGGGAGCGCAATGAGCAGTTCTTC	CSVGPRERNEQFF
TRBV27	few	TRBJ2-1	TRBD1	TGTGCCAGCAGTTCCGGGACAGGGAATTACAATGAGCAGTTCTTC	CASSSGTGNYNEQFF
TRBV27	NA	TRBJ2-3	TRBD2	TGTGCCAGCGGTATTTACAGCGGGAGTCATTTT	CASGIYSGSHF